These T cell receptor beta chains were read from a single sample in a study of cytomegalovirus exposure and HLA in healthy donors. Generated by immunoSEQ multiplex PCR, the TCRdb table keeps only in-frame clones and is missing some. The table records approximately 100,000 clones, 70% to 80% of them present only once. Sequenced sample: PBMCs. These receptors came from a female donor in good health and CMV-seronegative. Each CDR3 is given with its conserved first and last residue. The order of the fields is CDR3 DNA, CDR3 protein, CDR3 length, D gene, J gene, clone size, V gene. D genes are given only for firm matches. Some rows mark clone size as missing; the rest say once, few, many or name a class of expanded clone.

cdr3_nt: TGTGCCAGCAGCTTAGGTAGCGGGAGCGTTACAGATACGCAGTATTTT
cdr3_aa: CASSLGSGSVTDTQYF
cdr3_length: 16
d_call: TRBD2
j_call: TRBJ2-3
clone_size: .
v_call: TRBV11-2

cdr3_nt: TGTGCAAGTCGCTCTCCCCCCGGGGTGAAGAACTATGGCTACACCTTC
cdr3_aa: CASRSPPGVKNYGYTF
cdr3_length: 16
d_call: .
j_call: TRBJ1-2
clone_size: once
v_call: TRBV12-2

cdr3_nt: TGTGCCAGCTCACTTAAGGGGGAGACCCAGTACTTC
cdr3_aa: CASSLKGETQYF
cdr3_length: 12
d_call: .
j_call: TRBJ2-5
clone_size: .
v_call: TRBV18

cdr3_nt: TGTGCCAGCAGCCGAGGAGCAGGGAATCGGCTAGCGGGAGCCTTCTCTGGGGCCAACGTCCTGACTTTC
cdr3_aa: CASSRGAGNRLAGAFSGANVLTF
cdr3_length: 23
d_call: TRBD2
j_call: TRBJ2-6
clone_size: few
v_call: TRBV14

cdr3_nt: TGTGCAAGGACCGGCGCGGCCCGATACGAGCAGTACTTC
cdr3_aa: CARTGAARYEQYF
cdr3_length: 13
d_call: .
j_call: TRBJ2-7
clone_size: .
v_call: TRBV12-2

cdr3_nt: TGTGCCAGCAGCTTAGCCAGGGGAACCGGGGAGCTGTTTTTT
cdr3_aa: CASSLARGTGELFF
cdr3_length: 14
d_call: .
j_call: TRBJ2-2
clone_size: .
v_call: TRBV11-2

cdr3_nt: TGTGCCATCAATAGCGGGAATGAGCAGTTCTTC
cdr3_aa: CAINSGNEQFF
cdr3_length: 11
d_call: TRBD2
j_call: TRBJ2-1
clone_size: once
v_call: TRBV10-3

cdr3_nt: TGTGCCAGCAGCGTAGCCCCTACTAGGGAGATAAACAATGAGCAGTTCTTC
cdr3_aa: CASSVAPTREINNEQFF
cdr3_length: 17
d_call: .
j_call: TRBJ2-1
clone_size: .
v_call: TRBV9

cdr3_nt: TGTGCCATCAGGCGCCCGGACAGGGGGAGCTCCTACGAGCAGTACTTC
cdr3_aa: CAIRRPDRGSSYEQYF
cdr3_length: 16
d_call: TRBD1
j_call: TRBJ2-7
clone_size: .
v_call: TRBV10-3

cdr3_nt: TGTGCCAGCAGCCCCGCCGGCTTAGGACATAACACTGAAGCTTTCTTT
cdr3_aa: CASSPAGLGHNTEAFF
cdr3_length: 16
d_call: .
j_call: TRBJ1-1
clone_size: .
v_call: TRBV11-1

cdr3_nt: TGCAGCGTTGAGATGCCCGGGACAGGAACAGATACGCAGTATTTT
cdr3_aa: CSVEMPGTGTDTQYF
cdr3_length: 15
d_call: TRBD1
j_call: TRBJ2-3
clone_size: .
v_call: TRBV29-1

cdr3_nt: TGTGCCAGCTCCTCGGGACTAGCGGGAGTCGCATATGAGCAGTTCTTC
cdr3_aa: CASSSGLAGVAYEQFF
cdr3_length: 16
d_call: TRBD2
j_call: TRBJ2-1
clone_size: .
v_call: TRBV28

cdr3_nt: TGTGCCAGCAGAGAGGTGGGGTCAGGGGTGTACGGGGAGCTGTTTTTT
cdr3_aa: CASREVGSGVYGELFF
cdr3_length: 16
d_call: .
j_call: TRBJ2-2
clone_size: .
v_call: TRBV7-2

cdr3_nt: TGTGCCAGCAGACTCGCAGGGATTGTGACTGAAGCTTTCTTT
cdr3_aa: CASRLAGIVTEAFF
cdr3_length: 14
d_call: .
j_call: TRBJ1-1
clone_size: .
v_call: TRBV27

cdr3_nt: TGTGCCAGCAGCGTAGACAGGGGTGGCTACAATGAGCAGTTCTTC
cdr3_aa: CASSVDRGGYNEQFF
cdr3_length: 15
d_call: TRBD1
j_call: TRBJ2-1
clone_size: few
v_call: TRBV9

cdr3_nt: TGTGCCAGAAGCTCCAGACTAGCGGGGATAACCGGGGAGCTGTTTTTT
cdr3_aa: CARSSRLAGITGELFF
cdr3_length: 16
d_call: TRBD2
j_call: TRBJ2-2
clone_size: .
v_call: TRBV5-3

cdr3_nt: TGTGCCAGCAGTGGACAGGGGGTTTTCGACGAGCAGTACTTC
cdr3_aa: CASSGQGVFDEQYF
cdr3_length: 14
d_call: TRBD1
j_call: TRBJ2-7
clone_size: .
v_call: TRBV2

cdr3_nt: TGTGCCAGCAGCTTAACGAGTTTCAACTATGGCTACACCTTC
cdr3_aa: CASSLTSFNYGYTF
cdr3_length: 14
d_call: .
j_call: TRBJ1-2
clone_size: .
v_call: TRBV7-9

cdr3_nt: TGCGCCAGCAGCTTGGCCGCGGGAGGGACCGGGGAGCTGTTTTTT
cdr3_aa: CASSLAAGGTGELFF
cdr3_length: 15
d_call: TRBD2
j_call: TRBJ2-2
clone_size: .
v_call: TRBV5-1

cdr3_nt: TGTGCCAGCAGCCAAGGACAGATCTCCTACGAGCAGTACTTC
cdr3_aa: CASSQGQISYEQYF
cdr3_length: 14
d_call: .
j_call: TRBJ2-7
clone_size: many
v_call: TRBV4-2

cdr3_nt: TGTGCCAGCAGCTTAGGATCTACTGGCTACACCTTC
cdr3_aa: CASSLGSTGYTF
cdr3_length: 12
d_call: .
j_call: TRBJ1-2
clone_size: .
v_call: TRBV13

cdr3_nt: TGTGCCAGCAGCTTCCAACTAGGCCCATACAATGAGCAGTTCTTC
cdr3_aa: CASSFQLGPYNEQFF
cdr3_length: 15
d_call: .
j_call: TRBJ2-1
clone_size: .
v_call: TRBV7-3